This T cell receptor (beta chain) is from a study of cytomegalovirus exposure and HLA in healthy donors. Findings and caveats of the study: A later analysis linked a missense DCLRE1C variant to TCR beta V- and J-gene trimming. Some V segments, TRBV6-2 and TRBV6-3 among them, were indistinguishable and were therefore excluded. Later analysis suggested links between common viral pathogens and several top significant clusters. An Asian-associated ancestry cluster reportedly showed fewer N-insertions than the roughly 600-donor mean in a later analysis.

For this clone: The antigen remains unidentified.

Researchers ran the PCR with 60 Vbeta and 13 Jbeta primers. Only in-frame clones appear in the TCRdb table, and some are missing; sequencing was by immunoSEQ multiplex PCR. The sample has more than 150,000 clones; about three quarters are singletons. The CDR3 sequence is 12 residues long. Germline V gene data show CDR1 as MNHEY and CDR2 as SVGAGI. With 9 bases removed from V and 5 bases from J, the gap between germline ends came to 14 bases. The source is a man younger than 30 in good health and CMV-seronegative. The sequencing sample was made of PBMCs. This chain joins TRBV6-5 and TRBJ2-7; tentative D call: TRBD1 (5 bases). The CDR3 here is CARPLGANEQYF. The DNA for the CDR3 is TGTGCCAGACCGCTAGGGGCGAACGAGCAGTACTTC.